This T cell receptor (beta chain) stems from a study of T-cell reconstitution after alpha-beta-depleted transplantation in children. Findings of the study overall: Several hundred graft clones that had expanded were reportedly the source of alpha-beta T cells about two months after transplant. Newly produced T cells mostly accounted for T-cell counts and diversity one year post-transplant. Surviving recipient T cells and thymic progenitors produced the high day-60 TCRbeta diversity seen in some patients.

Only a few counts were recorded for this clonotype. Its matching antigen is unknown. This CDR3 contains 16 residues. Germline CDR1 is SGHRS and CDR2 is YFSETQ. The V end was cut by 1 base, the J end by 0 bases, with 11 bases between. Unique molecular identifiers were incorporated when the TCRbeta library was constructed. TCRdb itself ran the PCR reads through MiXCR, one entry per CDR3 protein. The sample contains 300,000 or so distinct CDR3 sequences, around 20% of which appear only once. The rearrangement joins TRBV5-1 to TRBJ2-1; D perhaps matches TRBD2 (6 bases). The source was PBMCs, mostly from graft donor cells, collected 180 days after TCRalphabeta/CD19-depleted stem cell transplant. The clonotype originates from a male patient between 5 and 17 years old who had a stem cell transplant for acute lymphoblastic leukemia, so the T cells may come from the graft donor. The CDR3 reads CASSLLHGGSYNEQFF. The DNA of the CDR3 is TGCGCCAGCAGCTTGCTCCACGGGGGCTCCTACAATGAGCAGTTCTTC.